The 8 T cell receptor beta chains given below trace back to one sample, sequenced in a study of beta chain features in type 1 diabetes. The investigators reverse transcribed all of the isolated RNA, so they sequenced expressed TCRB transcripts. Profiled with immunoSEQ multiplex PCR; TCRdb holds only in-frame clones, not every one. In the table there are roughly 300,000 clones, 14% of which are singletons. The sequenced sample consisted of central memory CD4+ T cells from blood. These receptors came from a man aged 30-40 years in good health.

This clone was seen a handful of times. The CDR3 spells CASSLLLMDQPQHF. The CDR3, as DNA: TGTGCCAGCAGCCTTTTATTGATGGATCAGCCCCAGCATTTT. The chain employs TRBV6-1 and TRBJ1-5; D unresolved. From germline, CDR1 is MNHNS and CDR2 SASEGT. CDR3 length: 14 residues. Between the trimmed V and J ends, which lost 6 bases and 5 bases, there was a span of 14 bases.

The rearrangement joins TRBV6-5 to TRBJ2-1; D perhaps matches TRBD2 (6 bases). This CDR3 is 12 amino acids long. CDR1 and CDR2 from the germline V gene are MNHEY and SVGAGI. Trimming shortened V by 3 bases and J by 15 bases, and 15 bases separated the two germline ends. CDR3 sequence: CASSYPEGSLFF. The CDR3 DNA sequence: TGTGCCAGCAGTTATCCGGAGGGATCCCTGTTCTTC.

This clone was seen only a few times. The gene calls are TRBV14 and TRBJ2-7; D unresolved. CDR1 is SGHDN, CDR2 FVKESK, per germline. This CDR3 has 12 amino acids. The V gene lost 4 bases and the J gene lost 3 bases, with 7 bases spanning the gap. The CDR3 sequence: CASSRSSYEQYF. Here the CDR3 DNA reads TGTGCCAGCAGCCGGTCCAGCTACGAGCAGTACTTC.

The chain couples TRBV5-6 to TRBJ2-1, with a tentative D call TRBD2 (5 bases). Germline CDR1 and CDR2: SGHDT and YYEEEE. V was cut by 3 bases and J by 6 bases, with 13 bases left in between. This CDR3 is built from 14 residues. CDR3: CASSSRLARNEQFF. In nucleotides, the CDR3 is TGTGCCAGCAGCTCTCGGCTAGCCCGCAATGAGCAGTTCTTC.

In this sample, this clone turned up a few times. The rearrangement joins TRBV4-2 to TRBJ2-5; 7 bases map to TRBD2. The CDR3 runs to 20 residues. After removal of 0 bases from V and 5 bases from J, the junction contained 21 bases not matched to a gene. Germline values: CDR1 LGHNA, CDR2 YNFKEQ. The CDR3 reads CASSQEGSSGWGGFSETQYF. CDR3 bases: TGTGCCAGCAGCCAAGAAGGGTCATCTGGGTGGGGAGGGTTTAGCGAGACCCAGTACTTC.

This clone has only a few counts. The chain has TRBV5-1 and TRBJ1-2; D is unclear. The germline V gene encodes CDR1 SGHRS and CDR2 YFSETQ. V was cut by 1 base and J by 1 base, with 14 bases left in between. This CDR3 has 16 amino acids. CDR3: CASSLRTGIHNYGYTF. In DNA form, the CDR3 reads TGCGCCAGCAGCTTGAGGACCGGGATCCATAACTATGGCTACACCTTC. The complete variable domain, with remaining parts taken from reference TRBV5-1 and TRBJ1-2, reads KAGVTQTPRYLIKTRGQQVTLSCSPISGHRSVSWYQQTPGQGLQFLFEYFSETQRNKGNFPGRFSGRQFSNSRSEMNVSTLELGDSALYLCASSLRTGIHNYGYTFGSGTRLTVV.

This clone showed up just a few times. The chain uses TRBV11-2 and TRBJ2-3; D gene ambiguous. The V gene lost 6 bases and the J gene lost 10 bases, with 17 bases spanning the gap. This CDR3 spans 13 amino acids. Germline V gene lookup returns CDR1 SGHAT and CDR2 FQNNGV. CDR3: CASRPIQIVAQYF. CDR3 in DNA: TGTGCCAGCAGACCTATACAGATTGTTGCGCAGTATTTT.

This clone was seen a few times. This chain links TRBV29-1 with TRBJ1-2; D not certain. The CDR3 covers 9 residues. Germline CDR1 SQVTM, CDR2 ANQGSEA. The V end lost 3 bases, the J end lost 7 bases, and 3 bases lay between the germline ends. CDR3 sequence reads: CSVDLGYTF. The CDR3 DNA reads TGCAGCGTTGATCTTGGCTACACCTTC.